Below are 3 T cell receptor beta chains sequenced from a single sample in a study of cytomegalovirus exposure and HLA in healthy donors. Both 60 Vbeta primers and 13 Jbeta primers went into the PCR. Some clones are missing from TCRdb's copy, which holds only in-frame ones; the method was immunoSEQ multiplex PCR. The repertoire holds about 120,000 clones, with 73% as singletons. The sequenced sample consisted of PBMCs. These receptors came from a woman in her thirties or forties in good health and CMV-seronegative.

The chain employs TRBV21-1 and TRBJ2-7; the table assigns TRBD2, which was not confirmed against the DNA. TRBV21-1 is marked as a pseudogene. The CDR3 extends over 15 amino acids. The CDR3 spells CASSKEASGPYEQYF. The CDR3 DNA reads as TGTGCCAGCAGCAAGGAAGCTAGCGGACCCTACGAGCAGTACTTC.

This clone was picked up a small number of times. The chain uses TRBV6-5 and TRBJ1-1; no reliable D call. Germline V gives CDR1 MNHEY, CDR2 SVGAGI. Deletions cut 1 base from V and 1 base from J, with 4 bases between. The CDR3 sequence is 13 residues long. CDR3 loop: CASSYLENTEAFF. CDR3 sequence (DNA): TGTGCCAGCAGTTACTTAGAGAACACTGAAGCTTTCTTT.

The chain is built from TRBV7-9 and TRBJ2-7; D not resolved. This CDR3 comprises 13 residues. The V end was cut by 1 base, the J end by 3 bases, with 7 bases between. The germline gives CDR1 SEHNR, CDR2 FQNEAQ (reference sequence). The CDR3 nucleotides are TGTGCCAGCAGCTTAGATCCTAACTACGAGCAGTACTTC. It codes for CASSLDPNYEQYF.